Sequencing of this T cell receptor beta chain was carried out in a study of cytotoxic CD8 clonotypes in ibrutinib-treated CLL. Study conclusions and caveats: Increased clonality at ibrutinib response gave way to a return toward baseline at progression.

Some clones are missing from TCRdb's copy, which holds only in-frame ones; the method was immunoSEQ multiplex PCR. The sample lists under 200,000 clones, about four fifths occurring once. The length of the CDR3 is 14 residues. Unmatched junction bases numbered 10, after V lost 10 bases and J lost 6 bases. Germline CDR1 and CDR2: LNHDA and SQIVND (reference sequence). For this clone: The antigen is unknown.

The chain links TRBV19 to TRBJ2-4; 9 nucleotides match TRBD2. The specimen comprised PBMCs, sampled after 12 months of ibrutinib treatment. The source is a human donor with chronic lymphocytic leukemia. The CDR3 region has the DNA TGTGCCACTGGGAGCGGGGGGCCAAGAAACATTCAGTACTTC. Protein: CATGSGGPRNIQYF.